This TCR beta chain was observed in a study of CD8+CD57+ T cells in acquired aplastic anemia. Study-level background: The DNA of sorted CD4+ and CD8+ cells averaged 3.2 ug. Study findings and constraints: No significant difference in CD8+ Simpson's diversity was found between patients and controls.

Profiling that covered TCR beta VDJ and CDR3 relied on genomic DNA as its template. TCRdb fed the reads into MiXCR, producing one record per CDR3 protein. The sample carries about 210,000 distinct CDR3 sequences, 34% recorded once. V shed 4 bases and J 0 bases; nucleotides not matched to a gene: 12. The V gene's germline CDR1 is MGHRA and CDR2 YSYEKL. The CDR3 totals 17 residues. Concerning this clonotype: Antigen unknown.

Sequencing was done on a sample of sorted CD4+, CD8+, or CD8+CD57+ T cells (not recorded which) from PBMCs. The clonotype comes from a human donor in good health, serving as a control. V usage is TRBV4-1 and J usage is TRBJ2-7; TRBD2 matches at 7 bases. For the CDR3, the DNA is TGCGCCAGCAGCCTGAAAATATCTAGCGGCTCCTCCTACGAGCAGTACTTC. Its translation is CASSLKISSGSSYEQYF.